This T cell receptor (beta chain) is drawn from a study of shared clonotypes between healthy human individuals. Notes on the study in general: Clonotype sharing across donors was expected to vary with sequencing depth. Memory subsets had estimated richness that was generally smaller than that of naive subsets.

As concerns this clone: Its target is not known.

Several immunoSEQ plates held equal portions of the genomic DNA taken from each subset. The protocol was immunoSEQ multiplex PCR, while the TCRdb copy is restricted to in-frame clones and leaves out a portion. The sample holds some 600,000 clones; 95% to 96% are singletons and the top ten take 0.11%. Naivety among CD8 cells was defined by CD45RO negativity and positive CCR7 selection, thereby excluding terminally differentiated effector memory CD45RA+ cells. V gave up 1 base and J gave up 2 bases, with 12 bases separating them. Germline V gene lookup returns CDR1 PRHDT and CDR2 FYEKMQ (reference sequence). The CDR3 is 15 amino acids.

This sequence joins TRBV13 and TRBJ2-7; weak D call: TRBD1 (6 bases). This TCR derives from a woman younger than 45 in good health. Sequencing was carried out using naive CD8+ T cells sorted from blood. For the CDR3, the DNA is TGTGCCAGCAGCTTAGACGGGACACAAGCCTACGAGCAGTACTTC. Protein sequence: CASSLDGTQAYEQYF.